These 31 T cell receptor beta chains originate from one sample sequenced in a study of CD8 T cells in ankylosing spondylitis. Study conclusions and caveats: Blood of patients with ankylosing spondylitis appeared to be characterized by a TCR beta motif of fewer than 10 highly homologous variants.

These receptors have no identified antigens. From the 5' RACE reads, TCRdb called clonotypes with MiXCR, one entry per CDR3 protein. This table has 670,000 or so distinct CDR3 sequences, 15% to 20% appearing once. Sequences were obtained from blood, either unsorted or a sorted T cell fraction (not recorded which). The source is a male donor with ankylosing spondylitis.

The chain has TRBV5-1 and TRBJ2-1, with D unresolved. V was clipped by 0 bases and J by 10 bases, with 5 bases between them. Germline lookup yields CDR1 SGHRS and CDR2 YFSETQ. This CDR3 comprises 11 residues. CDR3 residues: CASSLEWEQFF. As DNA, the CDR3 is TGCGCCAGCAGCTTGGAATGGGAGCAGTTCTTC.

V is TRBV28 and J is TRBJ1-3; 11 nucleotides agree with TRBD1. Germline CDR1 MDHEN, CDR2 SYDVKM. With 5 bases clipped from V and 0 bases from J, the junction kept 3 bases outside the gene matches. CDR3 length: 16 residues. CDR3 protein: CASSRDRGISGNTIYF. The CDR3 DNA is TGTGCCAGCAGTCGGGACAGGGGGATCTCTGGAAACACCATATATTTT.

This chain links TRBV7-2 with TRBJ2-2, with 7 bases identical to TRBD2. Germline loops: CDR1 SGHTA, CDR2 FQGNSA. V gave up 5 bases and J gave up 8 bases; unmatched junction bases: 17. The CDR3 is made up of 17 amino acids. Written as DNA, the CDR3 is TGTGCCAGCAGCACCGCCCCCCCCAGCGGGAATCTAGGGGAGCTGTTTTTT. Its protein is CASSTAPPSGNLGELFF.

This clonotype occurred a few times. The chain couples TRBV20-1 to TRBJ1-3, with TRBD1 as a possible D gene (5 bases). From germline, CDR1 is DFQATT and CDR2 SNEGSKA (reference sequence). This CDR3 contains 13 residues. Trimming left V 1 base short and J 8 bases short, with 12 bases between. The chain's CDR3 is CSARGRGVDTIYF. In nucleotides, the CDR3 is TGCAGTGCTAGAGGGCGGGGGGTTGACACCATATATTTT.

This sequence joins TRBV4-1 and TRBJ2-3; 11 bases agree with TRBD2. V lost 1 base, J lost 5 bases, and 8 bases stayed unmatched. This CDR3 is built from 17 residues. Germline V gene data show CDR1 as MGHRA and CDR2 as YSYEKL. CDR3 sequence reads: CASSQAPTSGAVDTQYF. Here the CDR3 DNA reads TGCGCCAGCAGCCAAGCCCCGACTAGCGGGGCGGTAGATACGCAGTATTTT.

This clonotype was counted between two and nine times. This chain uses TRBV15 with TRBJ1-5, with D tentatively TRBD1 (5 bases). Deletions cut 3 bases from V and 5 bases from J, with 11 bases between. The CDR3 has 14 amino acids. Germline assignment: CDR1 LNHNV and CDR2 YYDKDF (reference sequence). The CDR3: CATSSRDYYQPQHF. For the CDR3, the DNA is TGTGCCACCAGCAGCCGGGACTACTATCAGCCCCAGCATTTT.

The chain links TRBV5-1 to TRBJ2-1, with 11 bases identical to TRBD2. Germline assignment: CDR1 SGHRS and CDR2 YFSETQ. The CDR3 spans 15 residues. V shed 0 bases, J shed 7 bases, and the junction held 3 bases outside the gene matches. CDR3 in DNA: TGCGCCAGCAGCTTGGATAGCGGGAGGGGTAATGAGCAGTTCTTC. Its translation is CASSLDSGRGNEQFF.

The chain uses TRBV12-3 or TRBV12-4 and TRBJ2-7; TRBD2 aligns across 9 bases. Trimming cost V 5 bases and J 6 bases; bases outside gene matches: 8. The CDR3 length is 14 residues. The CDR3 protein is CASSPPRREGEQYF. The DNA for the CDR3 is TGTGCCAGCAGTCCCCCCCGGCGGGAGGGCGAGCAGTACTTC.

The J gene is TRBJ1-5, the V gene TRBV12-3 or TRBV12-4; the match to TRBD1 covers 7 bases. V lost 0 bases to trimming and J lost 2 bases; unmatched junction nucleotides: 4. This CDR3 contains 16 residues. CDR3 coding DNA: TGTGCCAGCAGTTTAGCATGGACAGGAGGCAATCAGCCCCAGCATTTT. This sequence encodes CASSLAWTGGNQPQHF.

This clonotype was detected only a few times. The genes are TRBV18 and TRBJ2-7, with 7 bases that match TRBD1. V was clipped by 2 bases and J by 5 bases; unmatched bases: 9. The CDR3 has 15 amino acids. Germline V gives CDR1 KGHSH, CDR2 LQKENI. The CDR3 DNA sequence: TGTGCCAGCTCACCAAGACAGGGCGTTCTGGACGAGCAGTACTTC. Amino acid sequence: CASSPRQGVLDEQYF.

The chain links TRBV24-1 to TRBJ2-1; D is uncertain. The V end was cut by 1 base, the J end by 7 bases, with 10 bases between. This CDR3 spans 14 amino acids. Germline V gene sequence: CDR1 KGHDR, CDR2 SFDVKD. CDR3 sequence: CATSDLSARNEQFF. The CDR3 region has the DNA TGTGCCACCAGTGATTTATCAGCACGGAATGAGCAGTTCTTC.

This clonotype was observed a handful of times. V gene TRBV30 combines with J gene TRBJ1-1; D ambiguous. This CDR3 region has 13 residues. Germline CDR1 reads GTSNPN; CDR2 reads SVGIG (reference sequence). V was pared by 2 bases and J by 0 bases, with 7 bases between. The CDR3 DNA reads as TGTGCCTGGAGTACGGGTCTGAACACTGAAGCTTTCTTT. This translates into CAWSTGLNTEAFF.

The CDR3 nucleotides read TGTGCCATCAGGGGGGAGAGGTACGAGCAGTACTTC. Translating it yields CAIRGERYEQYF. The chain joins TRBV10-3 to TRBJ2-7; D might be TRBD1 or TRBD2, each matching 5 bases. From germline, CDR1 is ENHRY and CDR2 SYGVKD. V lost 6 bases to trimming and J lost 4 bases, with 10 bases between them. The CDR3 has 12 amino acids.

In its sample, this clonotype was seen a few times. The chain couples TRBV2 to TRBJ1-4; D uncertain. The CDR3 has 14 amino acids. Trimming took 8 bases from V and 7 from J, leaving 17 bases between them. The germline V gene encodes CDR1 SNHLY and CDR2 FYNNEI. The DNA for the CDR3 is TGTGCCAGCGCCGGAACCTGGGGTGGTGAAAAACTGTTTTTT. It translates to CASAGTWGGEKLFF.

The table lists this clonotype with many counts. The CDR3 DNA is TGTGCCAGCAGTCCCCCAGTGGGCCATGAGCAGTTCTTC. This codes for CASSPPVGHEQFF. The rearrangement uses TRBV12-3 or TRBV12-4 and TRBJ2-1; D uncertain. Trimming pared 5 bases from V and 8 bases from J, leaving 13 bases between. CDR3 size: 13 residues.

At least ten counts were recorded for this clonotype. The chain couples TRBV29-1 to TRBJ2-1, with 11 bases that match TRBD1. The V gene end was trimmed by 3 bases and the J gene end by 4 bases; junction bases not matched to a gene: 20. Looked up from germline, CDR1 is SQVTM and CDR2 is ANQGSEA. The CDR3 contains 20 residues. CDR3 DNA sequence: TGCAGCGTTGACGGACAGGGGGCGCGTAGGGGATTAGGGTTTTACAATGAGCAGTTCTTC. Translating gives CSVDGQGARRGLGFYNEQFF.

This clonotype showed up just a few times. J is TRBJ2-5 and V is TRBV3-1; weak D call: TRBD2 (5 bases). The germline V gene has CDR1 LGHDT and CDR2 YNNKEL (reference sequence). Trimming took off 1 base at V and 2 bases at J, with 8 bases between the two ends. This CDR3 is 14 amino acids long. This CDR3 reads CASSQVERQETQYF. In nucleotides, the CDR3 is TGTGCCAGCAGCCAAGTTGAGCGGCAAGAGACCCAGTACTTC.

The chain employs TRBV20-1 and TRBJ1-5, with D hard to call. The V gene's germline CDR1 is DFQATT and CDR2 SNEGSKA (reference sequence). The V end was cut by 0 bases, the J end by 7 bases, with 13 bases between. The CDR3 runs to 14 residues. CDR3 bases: TGCAGTGCTAGAGATCCTGTAAGGCGGCAGCCCCAGCATTTT. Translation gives CSARDPVRRQPQHF.

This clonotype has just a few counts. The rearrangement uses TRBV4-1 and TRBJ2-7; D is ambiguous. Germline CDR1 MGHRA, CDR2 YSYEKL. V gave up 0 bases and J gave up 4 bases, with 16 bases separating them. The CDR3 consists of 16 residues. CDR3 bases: TGCGCCAGCAGCCAAGATTTTGGGTTCCCTACTTACGAGCAGTACTTC. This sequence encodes CASSQDFGFPTYEQYF.

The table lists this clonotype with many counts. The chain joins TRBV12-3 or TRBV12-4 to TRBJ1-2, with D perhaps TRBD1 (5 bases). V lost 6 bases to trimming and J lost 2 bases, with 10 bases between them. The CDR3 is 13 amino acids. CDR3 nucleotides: TGTGCCAGCAGACCCGGGGCAAACTATGGCTACACCTTC. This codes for CASRPGANYGYTF.

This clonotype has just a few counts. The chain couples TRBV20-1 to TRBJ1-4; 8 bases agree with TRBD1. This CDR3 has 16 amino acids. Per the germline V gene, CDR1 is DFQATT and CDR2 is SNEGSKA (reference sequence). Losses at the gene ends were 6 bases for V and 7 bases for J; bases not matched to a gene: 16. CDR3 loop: CSAPRAGGSFVEKLFF. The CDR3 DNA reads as TGCAGTGCCCCACGGGCAGGGGGCAGTTTTGTTGAAAAACTGTTTTTT.

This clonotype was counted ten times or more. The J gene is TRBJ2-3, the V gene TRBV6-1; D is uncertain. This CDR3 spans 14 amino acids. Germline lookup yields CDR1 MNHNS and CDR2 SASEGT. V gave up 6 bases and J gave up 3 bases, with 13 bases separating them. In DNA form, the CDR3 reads TGTGCCAGCAGGGGTGCGGTGGGGACAGATACGCAGTATTTT. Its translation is CASRGAVGTDTQYF.

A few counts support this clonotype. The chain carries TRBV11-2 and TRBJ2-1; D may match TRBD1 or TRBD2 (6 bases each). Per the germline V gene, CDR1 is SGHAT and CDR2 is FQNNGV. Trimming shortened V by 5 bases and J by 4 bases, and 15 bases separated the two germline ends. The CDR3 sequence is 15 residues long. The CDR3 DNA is TGTGCCAGCAGCCTACTCGGGGGACAATACAATGAGCAGTTCTTC. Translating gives CASSLLGGQYNEQFF.

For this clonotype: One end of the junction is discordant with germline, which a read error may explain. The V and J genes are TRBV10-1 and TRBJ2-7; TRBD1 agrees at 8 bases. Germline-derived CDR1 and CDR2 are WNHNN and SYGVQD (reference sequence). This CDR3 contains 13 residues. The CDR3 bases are TGCGCCAGCAGTGACCCGGACAGGGCCGAGCAGTGCTTC. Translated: CASSDPDRAEQCF.

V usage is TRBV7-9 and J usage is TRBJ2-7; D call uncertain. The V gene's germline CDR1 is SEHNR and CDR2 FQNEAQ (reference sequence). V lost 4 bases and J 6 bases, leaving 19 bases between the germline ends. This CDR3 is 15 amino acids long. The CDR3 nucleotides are TGTGCCAGCAGCTCTACTACAAGGATTTACGGCGAGCAGTACTTC. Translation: CASSSTTRIYGEQYF.

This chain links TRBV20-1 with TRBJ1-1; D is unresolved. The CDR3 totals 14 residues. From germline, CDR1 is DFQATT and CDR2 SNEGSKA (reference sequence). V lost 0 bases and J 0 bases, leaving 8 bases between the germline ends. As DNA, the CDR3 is TGCAGTGCTAGAGAAGGGCCCATGAACACTGAAGCTTTCTTT. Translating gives CSAREGPMNTEAFF.

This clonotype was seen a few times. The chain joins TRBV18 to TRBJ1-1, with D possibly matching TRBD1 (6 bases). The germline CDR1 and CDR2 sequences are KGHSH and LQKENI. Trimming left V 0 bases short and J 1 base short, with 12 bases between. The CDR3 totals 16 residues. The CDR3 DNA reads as TGTGCCAGCTCACCACCGCAGGGGTTGGGGAACACTGAAGCTTTCTTT. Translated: CASSPPQGLGNTEAFF.

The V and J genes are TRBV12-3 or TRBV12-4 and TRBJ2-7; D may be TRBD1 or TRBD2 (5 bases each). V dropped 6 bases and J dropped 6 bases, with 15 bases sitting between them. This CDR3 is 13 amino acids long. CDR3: CASSSEGSGEQYF. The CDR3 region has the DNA TGTGCCAGCAGCTCAGAGGGGTCTGGCGAGCAGTACTTC.

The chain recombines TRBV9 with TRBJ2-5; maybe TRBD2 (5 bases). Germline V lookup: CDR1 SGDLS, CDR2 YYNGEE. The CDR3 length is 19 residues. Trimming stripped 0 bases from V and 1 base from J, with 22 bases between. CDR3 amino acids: CASSVGYMGSKGLQETQYF. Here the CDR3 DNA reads TGTGCCAGCAGCGTAGGCTATATGGGGAGTAAAGGTCTCCAAGAGACCCAGTACTTC.

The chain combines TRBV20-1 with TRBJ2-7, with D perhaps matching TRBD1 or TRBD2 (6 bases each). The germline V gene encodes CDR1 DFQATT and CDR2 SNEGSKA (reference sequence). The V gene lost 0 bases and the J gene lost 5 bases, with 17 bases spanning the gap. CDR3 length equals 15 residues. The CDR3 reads CSARDRGGNWDEQYF. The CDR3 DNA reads TGCAGTGCTAGAGATCGAGGGGGGAACTGGGACGAGCAGTACTTC.

The CDR3, as DNA: TGCAGCGTGCTGACAGAGAATTACTATGGCTACACCTTC. This gives the protein CSVLTENYYGYTF. The rearrangement uses TRBV29-1 and TRBJ1-2, with a weak D call TRBD1 (5 bases). The CDR3 extends over 13 amino acids. The germline CDR1 and CDR2 sequences are SQVTM and ANQGSEA. Trimming took off 6 bases at V and 3 bases at J, with 14 bases between the two ends.